This T cell receptor beta chain was profiled in a study of response to subunit inactivated influenza vaccine. This clonotype was counted at least ten times. The CDR3 is 13 amino acids. V lost 6 bases to trimming and J lost 5 bases; unmatched junction nucleotides: 3. TCRdb re-derived calls from the RT-PCR reads in MiXCR, one entry per CDR3 protein. The repertoire holds approximately 480,000 distinct CDR3 sequences, 9.5% to 12% seen once, with approximately 12% in the top ten. The chain couples TRBV12-3 or TRBV12-4 to TRBJ2-5, with 10 positions matching TRBD2. The TCR comes from a man in his fifties or sixties who received an inactivated influenza vaccine. The sample was PBMCs from blood, taken 35 to 45 days after vaccination. DNA of the CDR3: TGTGCCAGCAGACCTAGCGGGAGCGAGACCCAGTACTTC. Encoded protein: CASRPSGSETQYF.